This TCR beta chain appears in the sequencing data of a study of monozygotic twins with cystic fibrosis. Study-wide results and caveats: Clonality was generally low (median around 0.0098), higher in the most severe patients.

Concerning this clone itself: No antigen is known for it.

Germline V CDR1 and CDR2: MNHEY, SMNVEV (reference sequence). After removal of 6 bases from V and 5 bases from J, the junction contained 10 bases not matched to a gene. This CDR3 has 15 residues. Libraries were prepared by immunoSEQ multiplex PCR; TCRdb keeps only in-frame clonotypes and omits some of them. The sample lists around 9,500 clones, 98% to 99% occurring once. The sequencing input was blood. The chain is built from TRBV27 and TRBJ1-1; TRBD1 agrees at 9 bases. The sequence was collected from a girl aged 2 to 10 with cystic fibrosis. In DNA form, the CDR3 reads TGTGCCAGCAGCCCAAGGGACAGGGAAACGACTGAAGCTTTCTTT. It yields the protein CASSPRDRETTEAFF.